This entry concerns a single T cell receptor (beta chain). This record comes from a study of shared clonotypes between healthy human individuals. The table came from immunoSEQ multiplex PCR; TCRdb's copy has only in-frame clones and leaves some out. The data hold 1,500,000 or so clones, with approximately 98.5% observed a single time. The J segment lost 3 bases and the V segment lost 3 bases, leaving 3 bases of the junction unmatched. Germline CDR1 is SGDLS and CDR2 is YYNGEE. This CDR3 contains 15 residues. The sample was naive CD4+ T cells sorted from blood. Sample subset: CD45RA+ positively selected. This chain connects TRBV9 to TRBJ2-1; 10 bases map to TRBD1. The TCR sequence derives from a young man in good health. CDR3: CASSGRDRGYNEQFF. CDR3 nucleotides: TGTGCCAGCAGCGGCCGGGACAGGGGCTACAATGAGCAGTTCTTC.